This T cell receptor beta chain was found in a study of cytomegalovirus exposure and HLA in healthy donors listed by TCRdb under 2017. For the wider study: A later analysis indicated that the 120 validation repertoires were generated on the platform also employed for the 700 or so repertoires of the first cohort. Along with the approximately 700-subject first cohort, a separate validation cohort of around 110 different subjects was used. The study was designed to test whether signatures of past pathogen exposure could be identified by cataloging public T cell receptors. High-throughput TCR immunosequencing, statistical association of individual TCRs with disease status, and machine learning were combined to predict cytomegalovirus infection status. The research as a whole found: Subsequent analysis determined that TCRs grouped into clusters in the first cohort also showed a tendency toward co-occurrence across the approximately 120 validation repertoires, and roughly 95% of cluster scores exceeded 0. Across donors, most TCR sequences were observed very rarely, whereas some public TCRs were present in many individuals. According to the authors, the approach could potentially be generalized to other disease states and immunological phenotypes. A total of 150 or so TCR beta chains were listed by the study as associated with cytomegalovirus. The classifier was reported to diagnose cytomegalovirus status with high specificity and sensitivity in both the original cohort and the validation cohort. A later analysis had no HLA typing for the validation cohort, so co-occurrence there was scored across all 110 or so repertoires. In vitro tests confirmed that a few of the cytomegalovirus-associated TCR beta chains recognize cytomegalovirus antigens.

A note on this clone: Its antigen is unknown. Per-base quality was not reported, and no clone a single base away is much larger than it.

V drops 2 bases and J drops 2 bases, leaving 10 bases in between. Based on the germline V gene, the CDR1 and CDR2 sequences are MNHEY and SVGAGI. Its CDR3 holds 15 amino acids, cysteine through phenylalanine. Only the CDR3 DNA is retained, 45 bases long and in frame from the first base. The donors were included in the validation cohort of 130 or so subjects, a group kept apart from the approximately 650-subject first cohort. Preparation of the library involved the immunoSEQ multiplex PCR assay. The authors' analysis ran thus. To diagnose cytomegalovirus status from the catalog of TCR beta chain sequences, a statistical classification framework was built. TCRdb carries this immuneACCESS record with in-frame sequences only. Its versions omit some clonotypes, under half of them owing to an unresolved V gene in the studies checked, with the rest unexplained. The V and J calls and clone size are taken from that table; D and trimming were inferred from the DNA. The sample contains over 200,000 clones, roughly 91% of them found a single time. The biggest ten clones account for 1.5% to 2.5% of the sample.

The receptor's source is a young woman in good health and CMV-seropositive. The specimen was PBMCs. The V gene is TRBV6-5 and the J gene is TRBJ1-3; no confident D gene assignment can be made. DNA sequence: TGTGCCAGCAGTTACGACAACCCTACTGGAAACACCATATATTTT. This is translated as CASSYDNPTGNTIYF.